One and the same sample provided the 9 T cell receptor beta chains below, sequenced in a study of blood T cell repertoires in COVID-19. Sequencing was performed with immunoSEQ multiplex PCR; in TCRdb, only in-frame clones are kept and a portion is missing. The sample contains 75,000 to 95,000 clones, about 83% of which appear only once. The specimen was peripheral blood. These receptors were taken from a man aged 60 to 69 with acute or convalescent COVID-19.

The V call is TRBV18, the J call TRBJ1-1, with D possibly TRBD1 on 6 matching bases. Trimming removed 3 bases from V and 3 bases from J, with 11 bases in between. This CDR3 region has 14 residues. Germline CDR1 KGHSH, CDR2 LQKENI. The CDR3 nucleotides read TGTGCCAGCTCACCGTCAGGGGATTACACTGAAGCTTTCTTT. Residues: CASSPSGDYTEAFF.

V gene TRBV7-9 combines with J gene TRBJ1-1; no clear D gene. This CDR3 has 15 residues. Trimming took 3 bases from V and 4 from J, leaving 15 bases between them. The germline V gene has CDR1 SEHNR and CDR2 FQNEAQ (reference sequence). CDR3 DNA: TGTGCCAGCAGCTTGGAGGGCTTCGGGGTCACTGAAGCTTTCTTT. Protein product: CASSLEGFGVTEAFF. Variable domain in full (rest from reference TRBV7-9 and TRBJ1-1): DTGVSQNPRHKITKRGQNVTFRCDPISEHNRLYWYRQTLGQGPEFLTYFQNEAQLEKSRLLSDRFSAERPKGSFSTLEIQRTEQGDSAMYLCASSLEGFGVTEAFFGQGTRLTVV.

The rearrangement links TRBV2 to TRBJ1-5, with TRBD1 matching over 7 bases. V was clipped by 0 bases and J by 2 bases; unmatched bases: 4. CDR1 is SNHLY and CDR2 is FYNNEI in the germline V gene. CDR3 length: 16 residues. CDR3 in amino acids: CASSEAATGGNQPQHF. CDR3 DNA sequence: TGTGCCAGCAGTGAAGCGGCTACAGGGGGCAATCAGCCCCAGCATTTT.

The DNA of the CDR3 is TGTGCCTGGAGGCTGAGACAGGTTGAAAAACTGTTTTTT. Its translation: CAWRLRQVEKLFF. V and J are TRBV30 and TRBJ1-4, with D perhaps matching TRBD1 (6 bases). This CDR3 contains 13 residues. CDR1 and CDR2 from the germline V gene are GTSNPN and SVGIG (reference sequence). V was pared by 3 bases and J by 7 bases, with 12 bases between.

A few counts support this clone. This chain's CDR3 is CASGTLADQPQHF. The CDR3 DNA follows: TGTGCTAGTGGTACACTGGCGGATCAGCCCCAGCATTTT. The V and J genes are TRBV12-5 and TRBJ1-5, with no clear D. The CDR3 is made up of 13 amino acids. The V gene lost 5 bases and the J gene lost 5 bases, with 10 bases spanning the gap. Germline V gives CDR1 LGHNT, CDR2 FRNRAP.

The chain is built from TRBV10-3 and TRBJ1-5; D is perhaps TRBD1 (5 bases). The CDR3 sequence is 14 residues long. Trimming shortened V by 6 bases and J by 1 base, and 10 bases separated the two germline ends. Germline V gene lookup returns CDR1 ENHRY and CDR2 SYGVKD. The CDR3 bases are TGTGCCATCAGAGGGGTTGGGAGCAATCAGCCCCAGCATTTT. It specifies CAIRGVGSNQPQHF.

The chain couples TRBV12-3 or TRBV12-4 to TRBJ2-3; D is uncertain. The CDR3 has 13 residues. The ends were cut back, 4 bases at V and 3 bases at J, with 8 bases in the middle. The CDR3 is CASSSTRTDTQYF. CDR3 in DNA: TGTGCCAGCAGTTCCACTCGAACAGATACGCAGTATTTT.

The rearrangement links TRBV6-6 to TRBJ1-1; 7 bases fit TRBD1. The J segment lost 1 base and the V segment lost 6 bases, leaving 8 bases of the junction unmatched. CDR3 size: 15 residues. Germline lookup yields CDR1 MNHNY and CDR2 SVGAGI (reference sequence). The chain's CDR3 is CASSRAGQKNTEAFF. The CDR3 DNA reads TGTGCCAGCAGCCGGGCGGGACAGAAGAACACTGAAGCTTTCTTT.

The V and J genes are TRBV29-1 and TRBJ2-5, with a weak D call TRBD1 (6 bases). Germline CDR1 and CDR2: SQVTM and ANQGSEA. The CDR3 runs to 15 residues. V was pared by 6 bases and J by 5 bases, with 22 bases between. The CDR3 spells CSVAYRAWVKETQYF. The CDR3 nucleotides are TGCAGCGTAGCCTACAGGGCCTGGGTGAAGGAGACCCAGTACTTC.